The sequence of this T cell receptor beta chain was determined in a study of PD-1 blockade in classical Hodgkin lymphoma. Points on this clone: Its antigen is unknown.

Time point described: newly diagnosed, previously untreated cHL patient sample. Comparison samples consisted of PBMCs from newly diagnosed, untreated classical Hodgkin lymphoma. Findings and limits, study-wide: Sources of repertoire differences remain undefined, possibly disease activity or prior therapy. Lower baseline TCR diversity was reported for newly diagnosed patients than for healthy donors.

The protocol was immunoSEQ multiplex PCR, while the TCRdb copy is restricted to in-frame clones and leaves out a portion. The data show some 70,000 clones, roughly 92% seen once. The CDR3 has 15 amino acids. The V and J ends lost 5 bases and 4 bases, in that order; junction bases with no gene match: 6. The germline gives CDR1 SNHLY, CDR2 FYNNEI. The rearrangement links TRBV2 to TRBJ2-1; 9 nucleotides line up with TRBD1. The sequence was collected from a human donor with classical Hodgkin lymphoma. The sample taken for sequencing was peripheral blood mononuclear cells (PBMCs). The DNA of the CDR3 is TGTGCCAGCAGTTACTCGGGACAGGGTTACAATGAGCAGTTCTTC. Translated, it gives CASSYSGQGYNEQFF.